This T cell receptor (beta chain) was documented in a study of blood T cell repertoires in COVID-19. Study information: Sites across the United States, Italy and Spain contributed samples from acute and convalescent COVID-19.

Per the original methods: Reference gene primer amplification yielded estimated nucleated cell counts. TCRdb's copy holds only in-frame clones and misses some; the assay was immunoSEQ multiplex PCR. The DNA gave D and trimming, while V, J and clone size come from that table. The sample lists 100,000 to 150,000 clones; roughly 86% were seen once. The ends were cut back, 3 bases at V and 2 bases at J, with 7 bases in the middle. CDR3 size: 13 residues. The clonotype originates from a woman in her sixties or seventies with acute or convalescent COVID-19. Source material: peripheral blood. V is TRBV12-3 or TRBV12-4 and J is TRBJ1-2; D call uncertain. The CDR3, as DNA: TGTGCCAGCAGTTTGGCACAGAACTATGGCTACACCTTC. As protein: CASSLAQNYGYTF.